This T cell receptor beta chain was recovered during a study of blood T cell repertoires in COVID-19 (dated by TCRdb to 2018 to 2021). Regarding the research as a whole: The collaborator samples originated in the United States, Italy and Spain and spanned the acute and convalescent phases of COVID-19. The prospective study material was composed of cDNA or gDNA derived from T cells, B-cell-depleted T cells, or PBMCs. Subjects who had been exposed to COVID-19, were actively infected with it, or had recovered from it provided the deeply sampled blood TCRbeta repertoires that made up the dataset. A freely available public database, intended as a resource for researchers studying the immune response to SARS-CoV-2, is where the repertoires were released. Samples came from the ongoing ImmuneRACE study (first 160 participants) plus 1,254 subjects from 6 global collaborators. Nearly every sample came with metadata listing a de-identified subject ID, COVID-19 status, age in years and sex. Where HLA class I and class II types were available, the types were taken from metadata supplied by the sample provider, not from assay-based typing. Here is what the overall study found, with its caveats: The quantity of clinical and demographic metadata differed by source and by participant and was supplied without curation.

Measured from the cysteine to the phenylalanine, the CDR3 is 13 residues long. Only the CDR3 DNA is retained, 39 bases long and in frame from the first base. In the germline V gene (reference sequence), CDR1 corresponds to LNHDA and CDR2 to SQIVND. Trimming removed 3 bases from V and 4 bases from J, leaving 6 bases between the germline ends. Each collaborating institution followed its own protocols to collect whole blood in K2EDTA tubes. For TCRbeta analysis, collaborator samples were shipped as frozen whole blood, as isolated PBMCs, or as DNA extracted from either sample type. TCRbeta CDR3 regions were amplified from genomic DNA using the immunoSEQ Assay, a bias-controlled multiplex PCR. The published analysis was carried out like this. The number of nucleated cells in each sample was estimated from the amplification of reference gene primers within the assay. To quantify the absolute abundance of each unique TCRbeta CDR3 rearrangement, sequence reads were collapsed and filtered. Productive Simpson clonality was computed per sample as the square root of Simpson's diversity index over productive rearrangements. TCRdb holds this immuneACCESS table with in-frame rearrangements only. Some clones are missing; in checked studies, unresolved V genes explain under half, and the rest has no known cause. The V and J calls and clone size are taken from that table; D and trimming were inferred from the DNA. The sample table holds more than 150,000 clones, of which approximately 83% were seen once. The ten largest clones capture roughly 8.2% of the sample.

Concerning this clone itself: The antigen it recognizes is unknown. No base-level quality is on record; no much larger clone is a single base apart.

This chain joins TRBV19 to TRBJ1-4; no D gene is confidently identified. This TCR came from a man in his 60s with acute or convalescent COVID-19. The specimen was peripheral blood. The CDR3 sequence is CASSIFFNEKLFF. The DNA is TGTGCCAGTAGTATCTTCTTTAATGAAAAACTGTTTTTT.